What follows are 30 T cell receptor beta chains derived from one specimen sequenced in a study of shared clonotypes between healthy human individuals. Only CD45RO-negative cells positively selected for CCR7 counted as naive CD8 cells, so terminally differentiated effector memory CD45RA+ cells were excluded. The method was immunoSEQ multiplex PCR; TCRdb's version includes in-frame clones alone and lacks a portion of them. The data hold some 2.1 million clones, with about 95% observed a single time. Input material: naive CD8+ T cells sorted from blood. The receptors originated from a man aged 18 to 30 in good health.

The J gene is TRBJ2-7, the V gene TRBV30; D uncertain. V lost 0 bases and J lost 9, with 12 bases in between. CDR1 is GTSNPN, CDR2 SVGIG, per germline (reference sequence). The length of the CDR3 is 12 residues. CDR3 region: CAWSVDGSRQYF. The CDR3, as DNA: TGTGCCTGGAGTGTAGACGGTTCTAGGCAGTACTTC.

This clone was observed a single time. This chain links TRBV7-3 with TRBJ2-3; D might be TRBD2 (6 bases). This CDR3 is built from 15 residues. Germline loops: CDR1 SGHTA, CDR2 FQGTGA. The V end was cut by 5 bases, the J end by 0 bases, with 12 bases between. The CDR3 sequence is CASSHSGGSTDTQYF. CDR3 in DNA: TGTGCCAGCAGCCACTCCGGGGGTAGCACAGATACGCAGTATTTT.

This clone has a single count. The V and J genes are TRBV9 and TRBJ2-1; D not certain. CDR3 length: 13 amino acids. The V gene lost 4 bases and the J gene lost 5 bases, with 10 bases spanning the gap. Germline V lookup: CDR1 SGDLS, CDR2 YYNGEE. The CDR3 protein is CASSSWADNEQFF. The CDR3 DNA is TGTGCCAGCAGCTCATGGGCGGACAATGAGCAGTTCTTC. The full variable domain, completed using reference TRBV9 and TRBJ2-1, is DSGVTQTPKHLITATGQRVTLRCSPRSGDLSVYWYQQSLDQGLQFLIQYYNGEERAKGNILERFSAQQFPDLHSELNLSSLELGDSALYFCASSSWADNEQFFGPGTRLTVL.

V is TRBV6-1 and J is TRBJ2-7; either TRBD1 or TRBD2 may supply D (7 bases each). The CDR3 totals 17 residues. The germline V and J ends were trimmed by 1 base and 1 base, with 17 bases remaining between them. CDR1 MNHNS and CDR2 SASEGT come from the germline V gene. The CDR3 region has the DNA TGTGCCAGCAGTGAAGAAGGTGGGAGGGGGCAATCCTACGAGCAGTACTTC. Protein: CASSEEGGRGQSYEQYF.

The rearrangement joins TRBV7-2 to TRBJ1-1; TRBD1 might be the D (5 bases). The length of the CDR3 is 16 residues. The V and J ends lost 1 base and 5 bases respectively, with 17 bases between them. Germline-derived CDR1 and CDR2 are SGHTA and FQGNSA. The CDR3 DNA reads as TGTGCCAGCAGCTTAGACTGGGGCATTTGGGGAACTGAAGCTTTCTTT. It translates to CASSLDWGIWGTEAFF. Full variable domain (rest looked up from reference TRBV7-2 and TRBJ1-1): GAGVSQSPSNKVTEKGKDVELRCDPISGHTALYWYRQSLGQGLEFLIYFQGNSAPDKSGLPSDRFSAERTGGSVSTLTIQRTQQEDSAVYLCASSLDWGIWGTEAFFGQGTRLTVV.

This chain uses TRBV27 with TRBJ1-1; TRBD1 matches at 8 bases. This CDR3 is 14 amino acids long. Per the germline V gene, CDR1 is MNHEY and CDR2 is SMNVEV (reference sequence). V dropped 1 base and J dropped 7; count of bases not matched to a gene: 5. The chain's CDR3 is CASSLFTGGGEAFF. The DNA of the CDR3 is TGTGCCAGCAGTTTATTTACAGGGGGGGGTGAAGCTTTCTTT.

The V and J genes are TRBV5-6 and TRBJ2-1; 11 nucleotides agree with TRBD2. This CDR3 contains 14 residues. V lost 4 bases, J lost 9 bases, and 6 bases stayed unmatched. From germline, CDR1 is SGHDT and CDR2 YYEEEE. CDR3 loop: CASSPVAGGFEQFF. The DNA of the CDR3 is TGTGCCAGCAGCCCCGTAGCGGGGGGGTTTGAGCAGTTCTTC.

This rearrangement joins TRBV7-2 to TRBJ1-1; D not certain. The CDR3 length is 15 residues. V lost 1 base to trimming and J lost 2 bases, with 11 bases between them. From germline, CDR1 is SGHTA and CDR2 FQGNSA. In DNA form, the CDR3 reads TGTGCCAGCAGCTTAGGGCCCTGGGTTAACACTGAAGCTTTCTTT. It specifies CASSLGPWVNTEAFF.

This clone was counted a single time. The gene calls are TRBV4-1 and TRBJ2-3, with 8 bases aligning to TRBD2. The germline V gene has CDR1 MGHRA and CDR2 YSYEKL. The V segment lost 0 bases and the J segment 4 bases; nucleotides outside the gene matches: 0. This CDR3 is 14 amino acids long. The CDR3 coding sequence is TGCGCCAGCAGCCAAGACGGGGGGGCAGATACGCAGTATTTT. Amino acid sequence: CASSQDGGADTQYF.

On this clone itself: The junction departs from the called germline gene at one end, perhaps through a read error. V gene TRBV6-1 combines with J gene TRBJ2-7; tentative D call: TRBD1 (6 bases). Germline values: CDR1 MNHNS, CDR2 SASEGT. The length of the CDR3 is 13 residues. The CDR3 nucleotides are TGTGCCGGCAGCATAGGACAGTCCTACGAGCAGTACTTC. Protein sequence: CAGSIGQSYEQYF.

The chain carries TRBV2 and TRBJ1-4, with a possible D match to TRBD1 (6 bases). This CDR3 has 17 residues. V lost 4 bases to trimming and J lost 5 bases, with 20 bases between them. The germline CDR1 and CDR2 sequences are SNHLY and FYNNEI. This chain's CDR3 is CASSVGDKGGINEKLFF. The CDR3 region has the DNA TGTGCCAGCAGTGTAGGGGACAAAGGAGGAATAAATGAAAAACTGTTTTTT.

The rearrangement joins TRBV27 to TRBJ2-1, with TRBD2 identical over 13 bases. This CDR3 contains 16 residues. Germline-derived CDR1 and CDR2 are MNHEY and SMNVEV (reference sequence). V lost 3 bases, J lost 10 bases, and 9 bases stayed unmatched. The CDR3 DNA sequence: TGTGCCAGCAGTTTGAGAACTAGCGGGGGGGCCAACGAGCAGTTCTTC. Encoded protein: CASSLRTSGGANEQFF.

The rearrangement joins TRBV9 to TRBJ2-7; TRBD2 agrees at 9 bases. The CDR3 is 16 residues long. V was clipped by 3 bases and J by 2 bases; unmatched bases: 9. Germline V gene lookup returns CDR1 SGDLS and CDR2 YYNGEE. The CDR3, as DNA: TGTGCCAGCAGCGAGAGGGAGGGGACTAGCCCCTACGAGCAGTACTTC. It yields the protein CASSEREGTSPYEQYF.

The CDR3 here is CASSVDDGENTEAFF. CDR3 nucleotides: TGTGCCAGCAGCGTAGACGACGGAGAAAACACTGAAGCTTTCTTT. This chain joins TRBV9 and TRBJ1-1; no clear D. Germline values: CDR1 SGDLS, CDR2 YYNGEE. This CDR3 is built from 15 residues. Deletions cut 0 bases from V and 2 bases from J, with 11 bases between.

For this clone: Other DNA sequences in the same sample also yield this CDR3. The chain employs TRBV27 and TRBJ2-7; TRBD2 might be the D (5 bases). CDR1 is MNHEY and CDR2 is SMNVEV in the germline V gene (reference sequence). The CDR3 loop spans 14 amino acids. V gave up 3 bases and J gave up 2 bases, with 11 bases separating them. CDR3 amino acids: CASSLTGSPYEQYF. The CDR3 bases are TGTGCCAGCAGTTTGACGGGATCCCCCTACGAGCAGTACTTC.

The genes are TRBV7-9 and TRBJ1-4; TRBD1 is a possible D gene (6 bases). V shed 4 bases and J shed 7 bases, with 7 bases lying between them. The length of the CDR3 is 12 residues. The germline CDR1 and CDR2 sequences are SEHNR and FQNEAQ (reference sequence). CDR3 amino acids: CASSWTAEKLFF. In nucleotides, the CDR3 is TGTGCCAGCAGCTGGACAGCTGAAAAACTGTTTTTT.

The rearrangement uses TRBV27 and TRBJ1-1; D ambiguous. Per the germline V gene, CDR1 is MNHEY and CDR2 is SMNVEV (reference sequence). The V and J ends lost 5 bases and 4 bases respectively, with 17 bases between them. This CDR3 region has 15 residues. CDR3 nucleotides: TGTGCCAGCAGTCCCCGTCAGATAGGAGGCACTGAAGCTTTCTTT. Protein: CASSPRQIGGTEAFF.

This chain uses TRBV18 with TRBJ2-1; 9 bases align to TRBD2. This CDR3 is built from 19 residues. Germline CDR1 KGHSH, CDR2 LQKENI. V trimming: 2 bases; J trimming: 0 bases; junction bases outside the gene matches: 11. CDR3 sequence: CASSPETGFSGGSYNEQFF. The CDR3 DNA reads TGTGCCAGCTCACCAGAGACAGGGTTTAGCGGGGGCTCCTACAATGAGCAGTTCTTC.

As concerns this clone: The sample has other DNA sequences that encode this CDR3 too. This chain uses TRBV6-5 with TRBJ2-3, with D hard to call. The CDR3 totals 14 residues. Trimming pared 2 bases from V and 0 bases from J, leaving 6 bases between. The germline CDR1 and CDR2 sequences are MNHEY and SVGAGI. CDR3 loop: CASSYLTSTDTQYF. Here the CDR3 DNA reads TGTGCCAGCAGTTACCTGACTAGCACAGATACGCAGTATTTT.

V and J are TRBV9 and TRBJ2-1; 7 nucleotides agree with TRBD1. The trim removed 3 bases at V and 2 bases at J, leaving 5 bases unmatched. This CDR3 is 15 amino acids long. The germline V gene encodes CDR1 SGDLS and CDR2 YYNGEE. CDR3: CASSAWDSTYNEQFF. In nucleotides, the CDR3 is TGTGCCAGCAGCGCCTGGGACAGTACCTACAATGAGCAGTTCTTC.

As to this clone: Other DNA sequences in this specimen translate into the identical CDR3. The chain carries TRBV27 and TRBJ2-7; unclear D gene. Germline assignment: CDR1 MNHEY and CDR2 SMNVEV (reference sequence). V was pared by 3 bases and J by 2 bases, with 8 bases between. This CDR3 is built from 13 residues. The CDR3 loop reads CASSFTDAYEQYF. In DNA, the CDR3 is TGTGCCAGCAGTTTCACCGACGCCTACGAGCAGTACTTC.

The rearrangement uses TRBV15 and TRBJ2-3; D is perhaps TRBD1 (6 bases). The V gene's germline CDR1 is LNHNV and CDR2 YYDKDF (reference sequence). The CDR3 loop spans 13 amino acids. Trimming cost V 10 bases and J 2 bases, with 13 bases left between them. CDR3: CAIGQIITDTQYF. The CDR3 DNA sequence: TGTGCCATCGGACAGATCATCACAGATACGCAGTATTTT.

V gene TRBV4-3 combines with J gene TRBJ2-2, with 8 bases that match TRBD1. The CDR3 has 18 amino acids. Germline V gene lookup returns CDR1 LGHNA and CDR2 YSLEER. V was clipped by 4 bases and J by 1 base; unmatched bases: 11. The CDR3 coding sequence is TGCGCCAGCAGCCTAGGGATACCGGGACAGGAGAACACCGGGGAGCTGTTTTTT. This encodes CASSLGIPGQENTGELFF.

This chain joins TRBV10-3 and TRBJ1-1; D unclear. This CDR3 comprises 13 residues. Trimming removed 3 bases from V and 4 bases from J, with 9 bases in between. CDR1 ENHRY and CDR2 SYGVKD come from the germline V gene. The CDR3 region has the DNA TGTGCCATCAGTGAAGGGCGGGTCACTGAAGCTTTCTTT. Its translation is CAISEGRVTEAFF.

This chain links TRBV11-2 with TRBJ1-4, with unresolved D. Per the germline V gene, CDR1 is SGHAT and CDR2 is FQNNGV. V was pared by 2 bases and J by 4 bases, with 17 bases between. The CDR3 has 17 residues. Here the CDR3 reads CASSLSLGTLLNEKLFF. The CDR3 bases are TGTGCCAGCAGCTTAAGTTTAGGCACCCTCCTTAATGAAAAACTGTTTTTT.

This chain joins TRBV13 and TRBJ2-6; D is undetermined. The CDR3 is 18 residues long. V was cut by 2 bases and J by 0 bases, with 14 bases left in between. Per the germline V gene, CDR1 is PRHDT and CDR2 is FYEKMQ (reference sequence). CDR3 region: CASSLWKGIGSGANVLTF. The DNA for the CDR3 is TGTGCCAGCAGCTTATGGAAGGGAATCGGCTCTGGGGCCAACGTCCTGACTTTC.

This chain uses TRBV7-8 with TRBJ2-7; TRBD2 aligns across 8 bases. The V gene end was trimmed by 5 bases and the J gene end by 6 bases; junction bases not matched to a gene: 15. In germline, CDR1 is SGHVS, CDR2 FQNEAQ. This CDR3 spans 16 amino acids. The CDR3 here is CASSPRTSGDWVEQYF. DNA for the CDR3: TGTGCCAGCAGCCCTCGCACTAGCGGAGACTGGGTCGAGCAGTACTTC.

V usage is TRBV4-1 and J usage is TRBJ2-7, with TRBD2 matching over 13 bases. CDR1 is MGHRA, CDR2 YSYEKL, per germline. The ends lost 1 base at V and 5 bases at J; junction bases unmatched: 5. The CDR3 spans 16 residues. CDR3 sequence: CASSQVWGLAGNEQYF. In DNA form, the CDR3 reads TGCGCCAGCAGCCAAGTTTGGGGACTAGCGGGAAACGAGCAGTACTTC.

This chain connects TRBV14 to TRBJ1-1; D unclear. This CDR3 contains 15 residues. Germline CDR1 reads SGHDN; CDR2 reads FVKESK. V dropped 0 bases and J dropped 1 base, with 9 bases sitting between them. This CDR3 reads CASSQDLAENTEAFF. The DNA for the CDR3 is TGTGCCAGCAGCCAAGATTTGGCGGAGAACACTGAAGCTTTCTTT. The full variable domain, rest sourced from reference TRBV14 and TRBJ1-1, is EAGVTQFPSHSVIEKGQTVTLRCDPISGHDNLYWYRRVMGKEIKFLLHFVKESKQDESGMPNNRFLAERTGGTYSTLKVQPAELEDSGVYFCASSQDLAENTEAFFGQGTRLTVV.

This rearrangement joins TRBV9 to TRBJ2-7; D may be TRBD2 (6 bases). The CDR3 extends over 13 amino acids. The germline gives CDR1 SGDLS, CDR2 YYNGEE. V was cut by 6 bases and J by 0 bases, with 10 bases left in between. CDR3 sequence (DNA): TGTGCCAGCAATGAGGGAGGCTCCTACGAGCAGTACTTC. This sequence encodes CASNEGGSYEQYF.